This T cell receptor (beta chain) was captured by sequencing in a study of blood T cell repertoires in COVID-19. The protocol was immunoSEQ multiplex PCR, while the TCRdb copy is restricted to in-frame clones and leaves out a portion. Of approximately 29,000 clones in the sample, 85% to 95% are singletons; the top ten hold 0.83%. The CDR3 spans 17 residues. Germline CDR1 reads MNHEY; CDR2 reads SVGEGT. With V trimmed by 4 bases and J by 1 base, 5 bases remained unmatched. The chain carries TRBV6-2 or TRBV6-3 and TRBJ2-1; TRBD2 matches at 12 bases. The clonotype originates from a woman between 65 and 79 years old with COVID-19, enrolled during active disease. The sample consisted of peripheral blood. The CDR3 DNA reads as TGTGCCAGCAGTTCTCTAGCGGGAGGGAGTTCCTACAATGAGCAGTTCTTC. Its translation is CASSSLAGGSSYNEQFF.